Below, 10 T cell receptor beta chains from the same sample are listed, as sequenced in a study of OX40 agonist ivuxolimab in advanced cancers. Produced via immunoSEQ multiplex PCR; TCRdb's table is partial and in-frame only. This sample has 73,000 or so clones, with roughly 80% found just once. The starting material was CD4+ or CD8+ T cells sorted from blood, obtained in a trial of the OX40 agonist ivuxolimab. These receptors originate from an adult with an advanced solid tumor such as melanoma, head and neck, liver or kidney cancer.

The sample holds one count of this clone. J is TRBJ2-2 and V is TRBV7-8, with D possibly matching TRBD1 (6 bases). Between the trimmed V and J ends, which lost 5 bases and 0 bases, there was a span of 10 bases. CDR3 length: 15 residues. Germline loops: CDR1 SGHVS, CDR2 FQNEAQ. CDR3 coding DNA: TGTGCCAGCAGCGCTCAGGGGACGAACACCGGGGAGCTGTTTTTT. It yields the protein CASSAQGTNTGELFF.

The gene calls are TRBV6-5 and TRBJ1-1, with 7 bases fitting TRBD1. This CDR3 has 16 amino acids. The germline V gene has CDR1 MNHEY and CDR2 SVGAGI. With 2 bases clipped from V and 1 base from J, the junction kept 7 bases outside the gene matches. CDR3 sequence (DNA): TGTGCCAGCAGTTACGGAGCAGGGGGGAGGAACACTGAAGCTTTCTTT. This translates into CASSYGAGGRNTEAFF.

The rearrangement joins TRBV11-2 to TRBJ2-5; no clear D. Trimming took off 4 bases at V and 8 bases at J, with 8 bases between the two ends. Germline assignment: CDR1 SGHAT and CDR2 FQNNGV. The CDR3 has 11 residues. The CDR3 loop reads CASSSKVTQYF. For the CDR3, the DNA is TGTGCCAGCAGCTCGAAGGTCACCCAGTACTTC. The full variable domain, completed using reference TRBV11-2 and TRBJ2-5, is EAGVAQSPRYKIIEKRQSVAFWCNPISGHATLYWYQQILGQGPKLLIQFQNNGVVDDSQLPKDRFSAERLKGVDSTLKIQPAKLEDSAVYLCASSSKVTQYFGPGTRLLVL.

Details on this clone: An end of the junction differs from the germline gene, which may be a read error. This rearrangement joins TRBV5-5 to TRBJ2-7; 7 nucleotides agree with TRBD2. This CDR3 is built from 15 residues. The germline gives CDR1 SGHKS, CDR2 YYEKEE (reference sequence). The CDR3 sequence is CASSPELAISNEQYF. Written as DNA, the CDR3 is TGTGCCAGCAGCCCGGAACTAGCGATCTCCAACGAGCAGTACTTC.

CDR3: CASSFGSPNYGYTF. The CDR3 nucleotides are TGTGCCAGCAGCTTCGGGAGTCCTAACTATGGCTACACCTTC. J is TRBJ1-2 and V is TRBV6-6, with no clear D. The germline V and J ends were trimmed by 6 bases and 0 bases, with 11 bases remaining between them. There are 14 residues in the CDR3. CDR1 and CDR2 from the germline V gene are MNHNY and SVGAGI (reference sequence).

In nucleotides, the CDR3 is TGTGCCAGCAGACAGAACGCTGACAGGGCTAATGAAAAACTGTTTTTT. Amino acid sequence: CASRQNADRANEKLFF. The genes are TRBV6-6 and TRBJ1-4; TRBD1 matches 7 bases. V shed 6 bases, J shed 3 bases, and the junction held 10 bases outside the gene matches. Germline V gene sequence: CDR1 MNHNY, CDR2 SVGAGI (reference sequence). The CDR3 covers 16 residues.

This clone was seen only a few times. Here the CDR3 reads CASSIGGQEFYGYTF. CDR3 DNA: TGTGCCAGTAGTATTGGGGGACAGGAGTTCTATGGCTACACCTTC. The J gene is TRBJ1-2, the V gene TRBV19; 8 bases are shared with TRBD1. Unmatched junction bases numbered 7, after V lost 3 bases and J lost 4 bases. The CDR3 has 15 amino acids. Germline assignment: CDR1 LNHDA and CDR2 SQIVND (reference sequence).

This rearrangement joins TRBV19 to TRBJ2-2; TRBD2 might be the D (6 bases). V lost 1 base to trimming and J lost 8 bases, with 20 bases between them. This CDR3 has 17 residues. Germline V gene lookup returns CDR1 LNHDA and CDR2 SQIVND (reference sequence). The CDR3 nucleotides are TGTGCCAGTAGTATAGGCATCACGGGGGACCCCTCAGGGGAGCTGTTTTTT. Its translation: CASSIGITGDPSGELFF.

The chain carries TRBV5-6 and TRBJ2-2, with D possibly TRBD1 on 6 matching bases. V gave up 2 bases and J gave up 5 bases, with 10 bases separating them. This CDR3 has 14 amino acids. From germline, CDR1 is SGHDT and CDR2 YYEEEE. The DNA for the CDR3 is TGTGCCAGCAGCTTCAGGGGTTGGACCGGGGAGCTGTTTTTT. Its translation is CASSFRGWTGELFF.

This clone was counted a single time. The V call is TRBV10-3, the J call TRBJ2-6; D unresolved. Germline lookup yields CDR1 ENHRY and CDR2 SYGVKD. The CDR3 is 14 amino acids. V was trimmed by 6 bases and J by 0 bases, leaving 6 bases between them. This CDR3 is CAISESSGANVLTF. The CDR3 DNA reads TGTGCCATCAGCGAGAGCTCTGGGGCCAACGTCCTGACTTTC.